Below, 18 T cell receptor beta chains from the same sample are listed, as sequenced in a study of human T cells and chemical hapten exposure. TCRdb called the 5' RACE reads again in MiXCR, with one record for every CDR3 protein. The sample holds approximately 110,000 distinct CDR3 sequences; approximately 20% are singletons and the top ten take around 3%. Unfractionated whole blood yielded total RNA. These receptors were collected from a human donor in good health.

The table lists this clonotype with a few counts. The chain uses TRBV10-2 and TRBJ2-1, with 11 nucleotides matching TRBD2. The junction had 9 bases not matched to a gene; V was cut back by 3 bases and J by 2 bases. The CDR3 covers 18 residues. CDR1 is WSHSY and CDR2 is SAAADI in the germline V gene. As DNA, the CDR3 is TGCGCCAGCAGTGAAGGGGGAGTAGCGGGAGGGCCCTACAATGAGCAGTTCTTC. It is translated as CASSEGGVAGGPYNEQFF.

This clonotype showed up just a few times. The chain links TRBV4-1 to TRBJ2-7; D ambiguous. V lost 4 bases and J 0 bases, leaving 13 bases between the germline ends. The CDR3 is 15 residues long. The germline gives CDR1 MGHRA, CDR2 YSYEKL. The CDR3 reads CASSPRALSSYEQYF. In nucleotides, the CDR3 is TGCGCCAGCAGCCCACGGGCTCTAAGCTCCTACGAGCAGTACTTC.

A note on this clonotype: The germline gene is not matched at one end of the junction; a read error may be the cause. J is TRBJ2-7 and V is TRBV19; the D is unclear. The germline CDR1 and CDR2 sequences are LNHDA and SQIVND (reference sequence). The CDR3 contains 13 residues. CDR3 sequence (DNA): TGTGCAAGTAGAGCATTAAGCTCCTACGAGCAGTACTTC. This sequence encodes CASRALSSYEQYF.

The chain recombines TRBV7-9 with TRBJ2-5; the match to TRBD2 covers 9 bases. Germline CDR1 and CDR2: SEHNR and FQNEAQ (reference sequence). The CDR3 has 16 residues. The V and J ends lost 5 bases and 1 base, in that order; junction bases with no gene match: 8. The CDR3 region is CASSPKTSGPQETQYF. The CDR3 bases are TGTGCCAGCAGCCCGAAGACTAGCGGCCCCCAAGAGACCCAGTACTTC.

This clonotype has more than one count but fewer than ten. The rearrangement uses TRBV20-1 and TRBJ2-1; TRBD2 matches at 7 bases. The CDR3 is 15 residues long. Germline V CDR1 and CDR2: DFQATT, SNEGSKA (reference sequence). J was trimmed by 1 base and V by 1 base; bases with no gene match: 4. In DNA, the CDR3 is TGCAGTGCTAGAGGACTAGCCGGGTCCTACAATGAGCAGTTCTTC. It yields the protein CSARGLAGSYNEQFF.

This clonotype occurred a few times. The genes are TRBV19 and TRBJ2-5, with unresolved D. V was pared by 4 bases and J by 0 bases, with 9 bases between. Per germline, CDR1 LNHDA and CDR2 SQIVND (reference sequence). This CDR3 has 14 residues. CDR3 loop: CASSNSWNQETQYF. The DNA for the CDR3 is TGTGCCAGTAGTAACTCCTGGAACCAAGAGACCCAGTACTTC.

J is TRBJ1-2 and V is TRBV28; D is unresolved. The germline V and J ends were trimmed by 6 bases and 4 bases, with 18 bases remaining between them. Per germline, CDR1 MDHEN and CDR2 SYDVKM. The CDR3 is 15 residues long. CDR3 coding DNA: TGTGCCAGCAGCCAAACGGGGTTTCGACTCTATGGCTACACCTTC. This sequence encodes CASSQTGFRLYGYTF.

Only a few counts were recorded for this clonotype. The DNA of the CDR3 is TGTGCCAGCAGCCGCGCTCCCAGGGAAAATCAGCCCCAGCATTTT. This gives the protein CASSRAPRENQPQHF. This chain links TRBV7-2 with TRBJ1-5; D might be TRBD1 (5 bases). The ends were cut back, 5 bases at V and 4 bases at J, with 15 bases in the middle. This CDR3 region has 15 residues. Germline values: CDR1 SGHTA, CDR2 FQGNSA.

The chain couples TRBV6-5 to TRBJ2-7, with 7 bases fitting TRBD1. The CDR3 spans 14 residues. CDR1 is MNHEY, CDR2 SVGAGI, per germline. V lost 6 bases, J lost 1 base, and 6 bases stayed unmatched. CDR3 coding DNA: TGTGCCAGCAGAGCCGGGACAGCTTCCTACGAGCAGTACTTC. Its protein is CASRAGTASYEQYF.

There are a few counts of this clonotype. An end of the junction differs from the germline gene, which may be a read error. The CDR3 spells CASREGIAGGHYEQYF. In DNA form, the CDR3 reads TGTGCCAGCAGGGAAGGGATAGCGGGAGGCCACTACGAGCAGTACTTC. The chain is built from TRBV6-1 and TRBJ2-7, with 10 nucleotides matching TRBD2. The germline CDR1 and CDR2 sequences are MNHNS and SASEGT. The CDR3 is 16 amino acids.

The J gene is TRBJ1-2, the V gene TRBV13, with 12 nucleotides matching TRBD1. J gave up 3 bases and V 3 bases, and 8 bases lay outside the gene matches. The CDR3 extends over 17 amino acids. Germline loops: CDR1 PRHDT, CDR2 FYEKMQ (reference sequence). The CDR3 sequence is CASSFGDRGQLDYGYTF. CDR3 in DNA: TGTGCCAGCAGCTTTGGGGACAGGGGGCAACTCGACTATGGCTACACCTTC.

The genes are TRBV9 and TRBJ2-1, with TRBD2 matching over 12 bases. The CDR3 is 15 amino acids. Germline V gene data show CDR1 as SGDLS and CDR2 as YYNGEE. The V gene end was trimmed by 5 bases and the J gene end by 8 bases; junction bases not matched to a gene: 8. The CDR3: CASSPTSGRSDEQFF. The CDR3 DNA follows: TGTGCCAGCAGTCCAACTAGCGGGAGGAGTGATGAGCAGTTCTTC.

In its sample, this clonotype was seen a few times. The J gene is TRBJ2-7, the V gene TRBV14; D not resolved. The length of the CDR3 is 14 residues. From germline, CDR1 is SGHDN and CDR2 FVKESK. V lost 4 bases and J 6 bases, leaving 16 bases between the germline ends. The CDR3 bases are TGTGCCAGCAGCCCGCGCGACCGGCTTGGCGAGCAGTACTTC. Translated, it gives CASSPRDRLGEQYF.

This chain uses TRBV28 with TRBJ2-1, with D possibly being TRBD2 (5 bases). The V end was cut by 7 bases, the J end by 0 bases, with 10 bases between. Germline V gene sequence: CDR1 MDHEN, CDR2 SYDVKM. The CDR3 is 14 residues long. CDR3 in DNA: TGTGCCAGCACCATGGGAGACTCCTACAATGAGCAGTTCTTC. Its protein product is CASTMGDSYNEQFF.

The rearrangement joins TRBV11-2 to TRBJ1-3; 7 bases align to TRBD1. Trimming removed 4 bases from V and 2 bases from J; junction bases left unmatched: 8. CDR3 length: 16 residues. CDR1 and CDR2 (germline): SGHAT, FQNNGV. The CDR3 loop is CASSYLTGKAGNTIYF. The DNA for the CDR3 is TGTGCCAGCAGCTACCTGACAGGGAAGGCTGGAAACACCATATATTTT.

This clonotype was seen a handful of times. The V call is TRBV11-2, the J call TRBJ1-2; D not resolved. The CDR3 extends over 16 amino acids. The V gene lost 3 bases and the J gene lost 4 bases, with 18 bases spanning the gap. Germline CDR1 reads SGHAT; CDR2 reads FQNNGV. The CDR3 sequence is CASSFISSEESYGYTF. CDR3 DNA sequence: TGTGCCAGCAGCTTTATATCGTCTGAAGAAAGCTATGGCTACACCTTC.

This clonotype was found a few times. The gene calls are TRBV5-1 and TRBJ1-1; tentative D call: TRBD1 (6 bases). Trimming took off 0 bases at V and 2 bases at J, with 14 bases between the two ends. CDR3 size: 16 residues. Germline lookup yields CDR1 SGHRS and CDR2 YFSETQ. CDR3 coding DNA: TGCGCCAGCAGCTTGGGGGCTGGCAGGGGAAACACTGAAGCTTTCTTT. This translates into CASSLGAGRGNTEAFF.

This clonotype appeared a few times. This sequence joins TRBV12-3 or TRBV12-4 and TRBJ2-1; no clear D gene. The CDR3 sequence is 14 residues long. V lost 3 bases and J lost 7, with 13 bases in between. CDR3 amino acids: CASSLLFRTNEQFF. The DNA of the CDR3 is TGTGCCAGCAGTTTGCTTTTTAGAACAAATGAGCAGTTCTTC.